These 28 T cell receptor beta chains share one sample of origin, sequenced in a study of shared clonotypes between healthy human individuals. Method: immunoSEQ multiplex PCR; TCRdb's copy keeps in-frame clones and lacks some. Here the sample spans approximately 2.1 million clones, 80% to 95% being singletons. Sequencing used naive CD4+ T cells from PBMCs. This sample's subset: CD45RA+ positively selected. Every receptor here comes from a young man in good health. Some clones in this sample may be carry-over from other donors' samples.

The rearrangement joins TRBV2 to TRBJ1-5; D gene uncertain. The CDR3 is made up of 13 amino acids. CDR1 SNHLY and CDR2 FYNNEI come from the germline V gene. V was cut by 8 bases and J by 9 bases, with 17 bases left in between. The DNA for the CDR3 is TGTGCCAGCCGCCCATCATCCACGGTGCCCCAGCATTTT. As protein: CASRPSSTVPQHF. The full variable domain, completed using reference TRBV2 and TRBJ1-5, is EPEVTQTPSHQVTQMGQEVILRCVPISNHLYFYWYRQILGQKVEFLVSFYNNEISEKSEIFDDQFSVERPDGSNFTLKIRSTKLEDSAMYFCASRPSSTVPQHFGDGTRLSIL.

The chain joins TRBV11-3 to TRBJ2-3; TRBD1 agrees at 8 bases. CDR3 length: 14 amino acids. Germline V CDR1 and CDR2: SGHNT, YENEEA. With V trimmed by 5 bases and J by 8 bases, 9 bases remained unmatched. CDR3: CASSVLGQGGTQYF. The CDR3 nucleotides read TGTGCCAGCAGCGTTCTCGGACAGGGTGGTACGCAGTATTTT.

In DNA form, the CDR3 reads TGTGCCAGTAGCCGACAGGGTGTTAGAGATACGCAGTATTTT. Amino acids: CASSRQGVRDTQYF. V usage is TRBV19 and J usage is TRBJ2-3; 7 bases line up with TRBD1. Looked up from germline, CDR1 is LNHDA and CDR2 is SQIVND (reference sequence). The CDR3 is 14 amino acids. Germline trimming cut 6 bases from V and 5 bases from J; bases unmatched to any gene: 8.

V is TRBV18 and J is TRBJ1-5; 8 nucleotides match TRBD1. With 0 bases clipped from V and 5 bases from J, the junction kept 9 bases outside the gene matches. CDR3 length equals 17 residues. The germline V gene encodes CDR1 KGHSH and CDR2 LQKENI. CDR3 sequence reads: CASSPPGPRGLDQPQHF. Written as DNA, the CDR3 is TGTGCCAGCTCACCACCTGGTCCCAGGGGGCTTGATCAGCCCCAGCATTTT.

A word on this clone: Other DNA sequences from this sample encode an identical CDR3 as well. V and J are TRBV5-4 and TRBJ2-7; TRBD1 matches at 9 bases. In germline, CDR1 is SGHNT, CDR2 YYREEE (reference sequence). J was trimmed by 3 bases and V by 1 base; bases with no gene match: 5. The CDR3 totals 15 residues. DNA for the CDR3: TGTGCCAGCAGCTTGAGCGGGACAGGGATCTACGAGCAGTACTTC. Amino acid sequence: CASSLSGTGIYEQYF.

This rearrangement joins TRBV30 to TRBJ1-1, with a possible D match to TRBD1 (5 bases). The germline CDR1 and CDR2 sequences are GTSNPN and SVGIG (reference sequence). V dropped 2 bases and J dropped 7 bases, with 23 bases sitting between them. This CDR3 is 16 amino acids long. The CDR3 region is CAWSPGGKAGRIEAFF. The CDR3 DNA reads as TGTGCCTGGAGTCCCGGGGGTAAGGCCGGGCGAATTGAAGCTTTCTTT.

The CDR3 here is CASSSFLTSGDNEQFF. The CDR3 DNA reads TGTGCCAGCAGTTCTTTTTTAACTAGCGGCGACAATGAGCAGTTCTTC. The rearrangement links TRBV6-5 to TRBJ2-1; 8 bases line up with TRBD2. CDR1 and CDR2 from the germline V gene are MNHEY and SVGAGI. Trimming took 4 bases from V and 5 from J; bases not matched to a gene: 10. The CDR3 consists of 16 residues.

The V gene is TRBV18, the J gene TRBJ2-7; 9 bases are a match to TRBD1. Germline V lookup: CDR1 KGHSH, CDR2 LQKENI. With 2 bases clipped from V and 2 bases from J, the junction kept 7 bases outside the gene matches. CDR3 size: 16 residues. This chain's CDR3 is CASSPSKGQGPYEQYF. DNA for the CDR3: TGTGCCAGCTCACCAAGCAAAGGACAGGGGCCCTACGAGCAGTACTTC.

This chain connects TRBV19 to TRBJ2-5; 8 nucleotides line up with TRBD1. Germline V gene lookup returns CDR1 LNHDA and CDR2 SQIVND (reference sequence). The CDR3 loop spans 16 amino acids. J was trimmed by 10 bases and V by 1 base; bases with no gene match: 14. CDR3 bases: TGTGCCAGTAGTATAGCTGGGACAGGAGTCATGTTGGACCAGTACTTC. Translation gives CASSIAGTGVMLDQYF.

V is TRBV28 and J is TRBJ1-5; TRBD1 matches at 8 bases. CDR3 length equals 14 residues. CDR1 and CDR2 from the germline V gene are MDHEN and SYDVKM. V lost 2 bases to trimming and J lost 6 bases; unmatched junction nucleotides: 3. The CDR3 sequence is CASSLNRGIQPQHF. Written as DNA, the CDR3 is TGTGCCAGCAGTTTAAACAGGGGGATTCAGCCCCAGCATTTT.

The rearrangement uses TRBV7-9 and TRBJ1-1; perhaps TRBD1 as D (5 bases). Germline CDR1 SEHNR, CDR2 FQNEAQ (reference sequence). V lost 4 bases and J lost 5, with 20 bases in between. The CDR3 is made up of 16 amino acids. The DNA for the CDR3 is TGTGCCAGCAGCTCACAGGTTTGGGCCTCGGATACTGAAGCTTTCTTT. Residues: CASSSQVWASDTEAFF.

For the CDR3, the DNA is TGCAGCCTTACTGGAGAATACGAGCAGTACTTC. It encodes CSLTGEYEQYF. This sequence joins TRBV20-1 and TRBJ2-7; the D is unclear. The CDR3 spans 11 residues. CDR1 is DFQATT, CDR2 SNEGSKA, per germline (reference sequence).

This rearrangement joins TRBV6-1 to TRBJ1-4; TRBD1 is a possible D gene (5 bases). V was shortened by 9 bases and J by 4 bases, with 15 bases between the two germline ends. CDR1 is MNHNS, CDR2 SASEGT, per germline. The CDR3 totals 14 residues. The CDR3 is CASLDSRFNEKLFF. DNA of the CDR3: TGTGCCAGTCTTGACAGCCGCTTTAATGAAAAACTGTTTTTT.

J is TRBJ1-2 and V is TRBV19, with 9 bases matching TRBD1. V lost 5 bases and J lost 1; bases outside the gene matches: 5. The CDR3 sequence is 15 residues long. In germline, CDR1 is LNHDA, CDR2 SQIVND (reference sequence). The CDR3 nucleotides are TGTGCCAGTAGTTCAGACAGGGGGTTTAACTATGGCTACACCTTC. As protein: CASSSDRGFNYGYTF.

This chain joins TRBV12-5 and TRBJ2-5; the D call may be TRBD1 or TRBD2 (5 bases each). Trimming removed 6 bases at V and 5 bases at J, with 25 bases between. Germline assignment: CDR1 LGHNT and CDR2 FRNRAP. This CDR3 spans 17 amino acids. The chain's CDR3 is CASGPLSARGPRETQYF. CDR3 DNA: TGTGCTAGTGGCCCCCTTAGCGCGAGGGGCCCTAGGGAGACCCAGTACTTC.

The chain recombines TRBV18 with TRBJ2-3; TRBD2 aligns across 9 bases. The CDR3 loop spans 16 amino acids. V was clipped by 6 bases and J by 6 bases; unmatched bases: 13. Germline V gives CDR1 KGHSH, CDR2 LQKENI. CDR3 bases: TGTGCCAGCTCTCCATGGGCGGGAGGGACCCGCGATACGCAGTATTTT. This codes for CASSPWAGGTRDTQYF.

The CDR3 nucleotides are TGTGCCAGCTCACCACAGAGGAGCCATGGAAACACCATATATTTT. Its translation: CASSPQRSHGNTIYF. This chain joins TRBV18 and TRBJ1-3; no clear D gene. The length of the CDR3 is 15 residues. With 1 base removed from V and 3 bases from J, the gap between germline ends came to 10 bases. Germline CDR1 is KGHSH and CDR2 is LQKENI.

The chain has TRBV5-1 and TRBJ2-1; perhaps TRBD2 as D (6 bases). With 1 base removed from V and 9 bases from J, the gap between germline ends came to 11 bases. Looked up from germline, CDR1 is SGHRS and CDR2 is YFSETQ. CDR3 length: 13 amino acids. The CDR3 DNA reads TGCGCCAGCAGCTTGCTTCGGGGAGGTGAGCAGTTCTTC. This gives the protein CASSLLRGGEQFF.

The chain has TRBV28 and TRBJ2-7; possible D gene TRBD1, 5 bases. There are 15 residues in the CDR3. Germline V lookup: CDR1 MDHEN, CDR2 SYDVKM. The V end lost 7 bases, the J end lost 0 bases, and 16 bases lay between the germline ends. The CDR3 nucleotides are TGTGCCAGCAACCTAGGGGCGGAGAGCTCCTACGAGCAGTACTTC. It yields the protein CASNLGAESSYEQYF.

The genes are TRBV18 and TRBJ2-5; possibly TRBD1 or TRBD2 for D (5 bases each). V was shortened by 3 bases and J by 2 bases, with 19 bases between the two germline ends. The CDR3 contains 17 residues. In germline, CDR1 is KGHSH, CDR2 LQKENI. This CDR3 reads CASSPGRRGVEQETQYF. The CDR3 DNA reads TGTGCCAGCTCACCGGGACGGCGCGGAGTGGAGCAAGAGACCCAGTACTTC.

This sequence joins TRBV7-2 and TRBJ2-5; D call uncertain. The CDR3 has 14 residues. From germline, CDR1 is SGHTA and CDR2 FQGNSA. Trimming left V 5 bases short and J 7 bases short, with 17 bases between. In nucleotides, the CDR3 is TGTGCCAGCAGCCTAGGATCACTTTACGGGACCCAGTACTTC. Its protein product is CASSLGSLYGTQYF.

This chain uses TRBV19 with TRBJ1-3; D uncertain. V was pared by 3 bases and J by 0 bases, with 6 bases between. The germline CDR1 and CDR2 sequences are LNHDA and SQIVND (reference sequence). This CDR3 has 14 amino acids. The CDR3 loop is CASSMLSSGNTIYF. In DNA form, the CDR3 reads TGTGCCAGTAGTATGCTGAGCTCTGGAAACACCATATATTTT.

This rearrangement joins TRBV9 to TRBJ2-1, with 8 bases fitting TRBD1. CDR1 and CDR2 (germline): SGDLS, YYNGEE. This CDR3 comprises 18 residues. J gave up 0 bases and V 0 bases, and 8 bases lay outside the gene matches. CDR3 in amino acids: CASSVDGRGPASYNEQFF. The CDR3 nucleotides read TGTGCCAGCAGCGTAGATGGCAGGGGGCCAGCCTCCTACAATGAGCAGTTCTTC.

V usage is TRBV18 and J usage is TRBJ1-5, with TRBD1 identical over 7 bases. This CDR3 is built from 15 residues. J lost 0 bases, V lost 5 bases, and 4 bases had no gene match. Germline lookup yields CDR1 KGHSH and CDR2 LQKENI. CDR3 amino acids: CASSRDRNSNQPQHF. DNA of the CDR3: TGTGCCAGCTCAAGGGACAGAAATAGCAATCAGCCCCAGCATTTT.

For this clone: Other nucleotide sequences in the sample specify the same CDR3. The gene calls are TRBV5-1 and TRBJ2-2; D might be TRBD1 (6 bases). CDR3 length: 15 amino acids. The V end was cut by 4 bases, the J end by 2 bases, with 12 bases between. Germline V gene lookup returns CDR1 SGHRS and CDR2 YFSETQ. The CDR3 loop is CASSPGTTNTGELFF. DNA for the CDR3: TGCGCCAGCAGCCCCGGGACAACAAACACCGGGGAGCTGTTTTTT.

This clone appeared once. V is TRBV7-9 and J is TRBJ1-4, with 7 bases matching TRBD1. This CDR3 spans 16 amino acids. V was pared by 5 bases and J by 2 bases, with 8 bases of the junction left unmatched. CDR1 SEHNR and CDR2 FQNEAQ come from the germline V gene (reference sequence). CDR3 coding DNA: TGTGCCAGCAGCCGGGGGACAGCTGGGACTAATGAAAAACTGTTTTTT. As protein: CASSRGTAGTNEKLFF.

V gene TRBV7-9 combines with J gene TRBJ2-1; TRBD2 agrees at 10 bases. Germline CDR1 is SEHNR and CDR2 is FQNEAQ (reference sequence). The V gene end was trimmed by 7 bases and the J gene end by 6 bases; junction bases not matched to a gene: 15. The CDR3 has 17 residues. CDR3 nucleotides: TGTGCCAGCACCCCCCGGCCTACTAGCGGGAAGGTCAATGAGCAGTTCTTC. This sequence encodes CASTPRPTSGKVNEQFF.

This clone has just one count. J is TRBJ2-7 and V is TRBV11-2; D tentatively fits TRBD1 or TRBD2 (5 bases each). V was cut by 0 bases and J by 2 bases, with 14 bases left in between. Germline values: CDR1 SGHAT, CDR2 FQNNGV. The CDR3 covers 16 residues. The CDR3 reads CASSLDWDPLTYEQYF. CDR3 DNA sequence: TGTGCCAGCAGCTTAGATTGGGACCCCCTAACCTACGAGCAGTACTTC.